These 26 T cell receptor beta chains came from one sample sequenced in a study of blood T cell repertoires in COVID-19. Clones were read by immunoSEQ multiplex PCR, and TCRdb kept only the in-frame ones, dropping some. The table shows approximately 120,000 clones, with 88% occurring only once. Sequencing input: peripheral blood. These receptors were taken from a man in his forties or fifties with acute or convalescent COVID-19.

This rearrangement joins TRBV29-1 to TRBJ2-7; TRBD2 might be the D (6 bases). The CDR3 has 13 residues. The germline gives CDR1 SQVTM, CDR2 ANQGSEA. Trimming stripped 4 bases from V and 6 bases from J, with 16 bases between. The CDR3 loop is CSVVTGVPLEQYF. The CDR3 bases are TGCAGCGTTGTGACGGGAGTCCCCCTCGAGCAGTACTTC.

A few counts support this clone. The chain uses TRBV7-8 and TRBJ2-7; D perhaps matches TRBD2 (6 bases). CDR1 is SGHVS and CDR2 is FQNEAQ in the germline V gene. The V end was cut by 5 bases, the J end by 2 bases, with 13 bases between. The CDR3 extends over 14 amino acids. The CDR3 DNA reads TGTGCCAGCAGCCAGGGACTTTTAACCTACGAGCAGTACTTC. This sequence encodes CASSQGLLTYEQYF.

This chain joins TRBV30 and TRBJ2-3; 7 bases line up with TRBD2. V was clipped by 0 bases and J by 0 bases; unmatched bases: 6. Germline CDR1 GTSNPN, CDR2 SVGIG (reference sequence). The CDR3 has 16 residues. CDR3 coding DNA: TGTGCCTGGAGTGTACAAGCGGGGCTCAGCACAGATACGCAGTATTTT. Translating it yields CAWSVQAGLSTDTQYF.

Here the CDR3 DNA reads TGTGCCAGCTCTAGGGGACAGGGGGCCTACGAGCAGTACTTC. Amino acid sequence: CASSRGQGAYEQYF. This sequence joins TRBV6-5 and TRBJ2-7; 11 bases are shared with TRBD1. V lost 8 bases and J lost 2; bases outside the gene matches: 5. There are 14 residues in the CDR3. Germline CDR1 is MNHEY and CDR2 is SVGAGI.

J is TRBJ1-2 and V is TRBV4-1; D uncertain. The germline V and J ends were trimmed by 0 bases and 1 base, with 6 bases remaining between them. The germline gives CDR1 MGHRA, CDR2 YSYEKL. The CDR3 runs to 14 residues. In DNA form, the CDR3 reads TGCGCCAGCAGCCAAGAGTCCTTTAACTATGGCTACACCTTC. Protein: CASSQESFNYGYTF.

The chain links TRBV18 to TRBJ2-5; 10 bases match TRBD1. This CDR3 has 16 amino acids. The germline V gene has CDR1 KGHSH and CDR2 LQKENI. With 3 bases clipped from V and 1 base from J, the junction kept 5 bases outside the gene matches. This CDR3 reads CASSPGTGVVQETQYF. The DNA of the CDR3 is TGTGCCAGCTCACCCGGGACAGGGGTAGTCCAAGAGACCCAGTACTTC.

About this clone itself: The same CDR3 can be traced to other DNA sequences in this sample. The CDR3 nucleotides read TGTGCCTGGAGTGTATCAGGAGGCCAGCCCCAGCATTTT. This codes for CAWSVSGGQPQHF. The chain uses TRBV30 and TRBJ1-5; D is undetermined. Germline CDR1 GTSNPN, CDR2 SVGIG (reference sequence). Trimming left V 0 bases short and J 7 bases short, with 10 bases between. This CDR3 region has 13 residues.

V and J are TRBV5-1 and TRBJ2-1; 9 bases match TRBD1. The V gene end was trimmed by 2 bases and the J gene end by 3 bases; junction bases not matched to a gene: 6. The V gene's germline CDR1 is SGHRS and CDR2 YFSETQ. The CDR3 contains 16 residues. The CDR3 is CASSFLDRGNYNEQFF. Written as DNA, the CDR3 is TGCGCCAGCAGCTTTTTAGACAGGGGGAACTACAATGAGCAGTTCTTC. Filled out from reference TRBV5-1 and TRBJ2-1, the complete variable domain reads KAGVTQTPRYLIKTRGQQVTLSCSPISGHRSVSWYQQTPGQGLQFLFEYFSETQRNKGNFPGRFSGRQFSNSRSEMNVSTLELGDSALYLCASSFLDRGNYNEQFFGPGTRLTVL.

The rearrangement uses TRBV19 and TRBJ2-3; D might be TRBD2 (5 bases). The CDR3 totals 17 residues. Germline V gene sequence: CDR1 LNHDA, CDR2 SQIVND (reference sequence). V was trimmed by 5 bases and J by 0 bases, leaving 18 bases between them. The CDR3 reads CASSFRDRRSSTDTQYF. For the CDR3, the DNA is TGTGCCAGTAGTTTCCGGGATCGGCGGTCTAGCACAGATACGCAGTATTTT.

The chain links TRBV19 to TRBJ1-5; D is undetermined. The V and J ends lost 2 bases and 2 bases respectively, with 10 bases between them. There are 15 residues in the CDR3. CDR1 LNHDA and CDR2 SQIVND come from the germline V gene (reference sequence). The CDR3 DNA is TGTGCCAGTAGTATACGGGGAGTTGGCAATCAGCCCCAGCATTTT. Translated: CASSIRGVGNQPQHF.

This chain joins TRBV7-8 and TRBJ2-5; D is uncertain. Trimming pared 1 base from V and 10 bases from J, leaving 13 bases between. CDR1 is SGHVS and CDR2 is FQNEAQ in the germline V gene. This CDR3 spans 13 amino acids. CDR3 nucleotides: TGTGCCAGCAGCTTAGTAACCAGTGGTAACCAGTACTTC. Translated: CASSLVTSGNQYF.

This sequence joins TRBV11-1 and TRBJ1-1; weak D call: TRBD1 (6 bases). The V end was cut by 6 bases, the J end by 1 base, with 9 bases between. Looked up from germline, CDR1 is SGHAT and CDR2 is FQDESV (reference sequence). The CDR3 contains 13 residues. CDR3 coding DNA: TGTGCCAGCAGTCAGGGGCGGAACACTGAAGCTTTCTTT. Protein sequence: CASSQGRNTEAFF.

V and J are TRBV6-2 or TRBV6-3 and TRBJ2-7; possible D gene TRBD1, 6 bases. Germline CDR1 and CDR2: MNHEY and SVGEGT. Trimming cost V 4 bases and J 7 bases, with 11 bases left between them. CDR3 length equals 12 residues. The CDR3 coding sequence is TGTGCCAGCAGTTTCAACAGGGAAGAGCAGTACTTC. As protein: CASSFNREEQYF.

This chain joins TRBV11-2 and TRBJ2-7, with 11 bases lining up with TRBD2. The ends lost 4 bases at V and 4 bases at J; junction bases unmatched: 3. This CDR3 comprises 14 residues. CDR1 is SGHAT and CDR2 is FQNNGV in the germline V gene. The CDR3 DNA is TGTGCCAGCAGCTCTAGCGGGGGGCGATACGAGCAGTACTTC. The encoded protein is CASSSSGGRYEQYF. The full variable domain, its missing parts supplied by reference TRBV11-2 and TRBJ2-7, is EAGVAQSPRYKIIEKRQSVAFWCNPISGHATLYWYQQILGQGPKLLIQFQNNGVVDDSQLPKDRFSAERLKGVDSTLKIQPAKLEDSAVYLCASSSSGGRYEQYFGPGTRLTVT.

CDR3 amino acids: CASSLALAGGGNIQYF. In nucleotides, the CDR3 is TGTGCCAGCAGCTTAGCACTAGCGGGAGGGGGGAACATTCAGTACTTC. J is TRBJ2-4 and V is TRBV7-8, with 13 nucleotides matching TRBD2. The CDR3 spans 16 residues. The germline gives CDR1 SGHVS, CDR2 FQNEAQ. V dropped 0 bases and J dropped 7; count of bases not matched to a gene: 3.

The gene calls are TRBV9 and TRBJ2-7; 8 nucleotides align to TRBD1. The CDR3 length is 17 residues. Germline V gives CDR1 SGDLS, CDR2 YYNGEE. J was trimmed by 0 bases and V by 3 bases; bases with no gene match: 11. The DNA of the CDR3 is TGTGCCAGCAGCGCACATTGGACAGGGTTAAGCTCCTACGAGCAGTACTTC. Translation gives CASSAHWTGLSSYEQYF.

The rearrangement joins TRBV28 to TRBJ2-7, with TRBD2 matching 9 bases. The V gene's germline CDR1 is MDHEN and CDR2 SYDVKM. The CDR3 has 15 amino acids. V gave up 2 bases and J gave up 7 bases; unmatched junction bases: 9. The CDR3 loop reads CASSLGAGGPQEQYF. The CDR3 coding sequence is TGTGCCAGCAGTTTAGGGGCGGGAGGGCCTCAGGAGCAGTACTTC.

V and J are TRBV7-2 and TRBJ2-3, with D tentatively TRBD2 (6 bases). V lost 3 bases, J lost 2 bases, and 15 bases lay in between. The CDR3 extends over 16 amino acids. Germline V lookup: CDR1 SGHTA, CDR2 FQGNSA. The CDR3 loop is CASSLKDGGITDTQYF. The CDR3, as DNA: TGTGCCAGCAGCTTGAAGGACGGGGGAATCACAGATACGCAGTATTTT.

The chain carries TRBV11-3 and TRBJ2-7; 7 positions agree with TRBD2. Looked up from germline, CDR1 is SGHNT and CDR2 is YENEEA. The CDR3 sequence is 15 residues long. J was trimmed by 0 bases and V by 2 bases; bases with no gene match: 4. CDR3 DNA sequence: TGTGCCAGCAGCTTAAGACTAGCAATCTCCTACGAGCAGTACTTC. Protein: CASSLRLAISYEQYF.

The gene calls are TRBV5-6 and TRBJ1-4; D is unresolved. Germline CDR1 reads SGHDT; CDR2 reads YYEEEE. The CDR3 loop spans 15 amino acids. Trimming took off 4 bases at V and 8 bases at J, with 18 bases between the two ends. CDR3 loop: CASSPTGPGGEKLFF. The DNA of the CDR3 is TGTGCCAGCAGCCCGACCGGCCCAGGAGGCGAAAAACTGTTTTTT.

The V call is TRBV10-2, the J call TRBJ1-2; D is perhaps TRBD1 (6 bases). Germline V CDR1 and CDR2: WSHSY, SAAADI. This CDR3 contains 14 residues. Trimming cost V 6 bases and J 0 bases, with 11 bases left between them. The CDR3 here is CASRETGTNYGYTF. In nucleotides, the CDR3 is TGCGCCAGCAGAGAAACAGGGACTAACTATGGCTACACCTTC.

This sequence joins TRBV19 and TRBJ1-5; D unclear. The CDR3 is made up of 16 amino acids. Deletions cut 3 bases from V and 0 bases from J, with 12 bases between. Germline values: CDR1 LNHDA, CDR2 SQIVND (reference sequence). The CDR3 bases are TGTGCCAGTAGTATTTATGGAGGGAATAGCAATCAGCCCCAGCATTTT. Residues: CASSIYGGNSNQPQHF. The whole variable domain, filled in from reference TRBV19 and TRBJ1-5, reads DGGITQSPKYLFRKEGQNVTLSCEQNLNHDAMYWYRQDPGQGLRLIYYSQIVNDFQKGDIAEGYSVSREKKESFPLTVTSAQKNPTAFYLCASSIYGGNSNQPQHFGDGTRLSIL.

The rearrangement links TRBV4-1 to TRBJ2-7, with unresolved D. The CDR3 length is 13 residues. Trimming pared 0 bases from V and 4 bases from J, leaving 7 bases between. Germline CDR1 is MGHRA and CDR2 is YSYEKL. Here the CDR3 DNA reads TGCGCCAGCAGCCAAGATGGCGGTTACGAGCAGTACTTC. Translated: CASSQDGGYEQYF.

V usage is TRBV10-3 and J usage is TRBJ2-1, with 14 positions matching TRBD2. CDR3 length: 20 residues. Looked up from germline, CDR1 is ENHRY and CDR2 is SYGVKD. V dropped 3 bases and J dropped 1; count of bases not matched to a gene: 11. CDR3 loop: CAISDLPGLAGVTSYNEQFF. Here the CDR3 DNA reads TGTGCCATCAGTGACCTTCCGGGACTAGCGGGAGTGACTTCCTACAATGAGCAGTTCTTC.

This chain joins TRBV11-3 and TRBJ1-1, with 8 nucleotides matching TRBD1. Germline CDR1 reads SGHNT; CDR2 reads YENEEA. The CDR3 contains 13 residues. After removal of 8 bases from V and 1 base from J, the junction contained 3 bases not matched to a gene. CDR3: CASGQGPNTEAFF. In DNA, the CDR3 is TGTGCCAGCGGACAGGGTCCGAACACTGAAGCTTTCTTT.

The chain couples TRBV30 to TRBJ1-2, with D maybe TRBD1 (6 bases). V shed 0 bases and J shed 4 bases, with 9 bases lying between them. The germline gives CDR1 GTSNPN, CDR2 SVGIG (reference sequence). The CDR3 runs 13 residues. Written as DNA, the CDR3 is TGTGCCTGGAGTGTATACAGGGTCTATGGCTACACCTTC. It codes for CAWSVYRVYGYTF.